This TCR beta chain originates from a study of Graves' ophthalmopathy and Graves' hyperthyroidism. RNA transcripts yielded amplified TCR beta CDR3 regions. Following a first-round RT-PCR that used HTBI primers, a second-round multiplex PCR was carried out. MiXCR, run by TCRdb on the multiplex PCR reads, gives a single entry per CDR3 protein. The data show more than 300,000 distinct CDR3 sequences, with over 15% seen just once and about 7% held by the top ten. Exclusion covered patients with other autoimmune diseases or uncontrolled infections (as well as pregnancy or lactation). V trimming: 1 base; J trimming: 4 bases; junction bases outside the gene matches: 4. CDR1 is MGHRA, CDR2 YSYEKL, per germline. The CDR3 covers 16 residues. This clonotype has at least ten counts.

The source of this sequence is a woman under 30 with stable Graves' hyperthyroidism. The chain is built from TRBV4-1 and TRBJ1-3, with TRBD1 identical over 10 bases. Sequences were obtained from peripheral blood. For the CDR3, the DNA is TGCGCCAGCAGCCAAGCGGGACAGGGGAGCGGAAACACCATATATTTT. This sequence encodes CASSQAGQGSGNTIYF.